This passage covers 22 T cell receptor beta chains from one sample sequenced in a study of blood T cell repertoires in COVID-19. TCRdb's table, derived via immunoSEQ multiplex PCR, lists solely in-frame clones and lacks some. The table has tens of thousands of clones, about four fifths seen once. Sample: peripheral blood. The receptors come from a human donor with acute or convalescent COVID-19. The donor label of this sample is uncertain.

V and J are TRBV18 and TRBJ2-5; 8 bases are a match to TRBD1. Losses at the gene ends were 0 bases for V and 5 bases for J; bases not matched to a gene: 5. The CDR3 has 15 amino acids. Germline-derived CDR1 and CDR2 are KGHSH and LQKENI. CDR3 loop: CASSPPRGQRETQYF. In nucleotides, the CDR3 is TGTGCCAGCTCACCACCCAGGGGGCAACGGGAGACCCAGTACTTC.

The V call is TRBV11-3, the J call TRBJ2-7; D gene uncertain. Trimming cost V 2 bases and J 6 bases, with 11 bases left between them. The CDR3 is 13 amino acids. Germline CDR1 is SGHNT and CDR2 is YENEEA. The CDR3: CASSLNLLGEQYF. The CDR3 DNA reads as TGTGCCAGCAGCTTAAACCTCCTCGGCGAGCAGTACTTC.

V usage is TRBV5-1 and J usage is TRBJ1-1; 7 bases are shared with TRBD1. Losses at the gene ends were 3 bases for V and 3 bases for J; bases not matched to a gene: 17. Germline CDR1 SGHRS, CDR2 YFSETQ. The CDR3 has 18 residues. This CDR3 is CASSWGQPNAPVYTEAFF. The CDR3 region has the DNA TGCGCCAGCAGCTGGGGACAGCCCAATGCCCCTGTATACACTGAAGCTTTCTTT.

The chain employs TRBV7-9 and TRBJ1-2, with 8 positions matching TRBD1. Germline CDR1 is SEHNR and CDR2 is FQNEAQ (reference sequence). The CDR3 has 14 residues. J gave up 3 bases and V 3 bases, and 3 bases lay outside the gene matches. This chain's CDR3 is CASSLGQVHYGYTF. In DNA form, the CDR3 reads TGTGCCAGCAGCTTGGGACAGGTCCACTATGGCTACACCTTC.

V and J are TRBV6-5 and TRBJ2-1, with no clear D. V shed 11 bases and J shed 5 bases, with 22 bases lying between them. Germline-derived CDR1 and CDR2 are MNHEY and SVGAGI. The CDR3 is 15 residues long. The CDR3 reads CAVSYRGSYDNEQFF. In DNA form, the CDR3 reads TGTGCCGTTAGCTATCGCGGAAGTTACGACAATGAGCAGTTCTTC.

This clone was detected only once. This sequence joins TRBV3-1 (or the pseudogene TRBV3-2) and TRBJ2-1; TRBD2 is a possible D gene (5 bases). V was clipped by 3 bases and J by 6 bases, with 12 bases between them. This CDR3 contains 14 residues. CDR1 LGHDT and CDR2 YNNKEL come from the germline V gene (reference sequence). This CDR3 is CASSQLTRGNEQFF. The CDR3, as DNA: TGTGCCAGCAGCCAGCTAACACGGGGCAATGAGCAGTTCTTC.

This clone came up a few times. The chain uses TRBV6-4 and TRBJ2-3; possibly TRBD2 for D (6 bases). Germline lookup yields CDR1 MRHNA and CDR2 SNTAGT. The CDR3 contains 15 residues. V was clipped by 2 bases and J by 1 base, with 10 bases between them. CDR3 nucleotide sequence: TGTGCCAGCAGTGACCCGGGACTGGGCACAGATACGCAGTATTTT. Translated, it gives CASSDPGLGTDTQYF.

In DNA, the CDR3 is TGTGCCAGCAGCGTAGGGGATTATTCGGGGGAGACCCAGTACTTC. It specifies CASSVGDYSGETQYF. This chain connects TRBV9 to TRBJ2-5, with D possibly TRBD2 on 5 matching bases. Trimming pared 0 bases from V and 5 bases from J, leaving 14 bases between. The CDR3 covers 15 residues. Germline V gene lookup returns CDR1 SGDLS and CDR2 YYNGEE.

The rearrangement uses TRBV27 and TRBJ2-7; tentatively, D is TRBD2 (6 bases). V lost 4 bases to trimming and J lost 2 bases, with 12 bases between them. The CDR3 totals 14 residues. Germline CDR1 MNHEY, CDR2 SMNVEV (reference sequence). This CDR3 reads CASSSGSWAYEQYF. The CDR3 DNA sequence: TGTGCCAGCAGTTCCGGGAGTTGGGCCTACGAGCAGTACTTC.

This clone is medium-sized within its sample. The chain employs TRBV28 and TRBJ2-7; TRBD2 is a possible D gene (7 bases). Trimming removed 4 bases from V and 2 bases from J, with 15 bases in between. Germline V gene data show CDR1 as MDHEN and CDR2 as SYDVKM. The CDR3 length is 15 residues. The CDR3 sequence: CASSYGGGFPYEQYF. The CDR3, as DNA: TGTGCCAGCAGTTATGGCGGGGGCTTCCCCTACGAGCAGTACTTC.

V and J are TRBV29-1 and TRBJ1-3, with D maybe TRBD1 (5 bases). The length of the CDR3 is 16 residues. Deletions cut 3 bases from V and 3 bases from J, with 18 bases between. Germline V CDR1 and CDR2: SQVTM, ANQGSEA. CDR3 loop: CSVDLGFKQGGNTIYF. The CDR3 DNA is TGCAGCGTTGATCTCGGGTTTAAGCAGGGTGGAAACACCATATATTTT.

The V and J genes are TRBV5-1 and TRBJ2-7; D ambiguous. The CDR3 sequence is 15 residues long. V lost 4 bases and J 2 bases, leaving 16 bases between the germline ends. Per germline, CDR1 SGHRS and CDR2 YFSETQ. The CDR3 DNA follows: TGCGCCAGCAGCCCAGTTTCAGTCATAACCTACGAGCAGTACTTC. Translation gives CASSPVSVITYEQYF. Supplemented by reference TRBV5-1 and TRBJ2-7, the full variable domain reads KAGVTQTPRYLIKTRGQQVTLSCSPISGHRSVSWYQQTPGQGLQFLFEYFSETQRNKGNFPGRFSGRQFSNSRSEMNVSTLELGDSALYLCASSPVSVITYEQYFGPGTRLTVT.

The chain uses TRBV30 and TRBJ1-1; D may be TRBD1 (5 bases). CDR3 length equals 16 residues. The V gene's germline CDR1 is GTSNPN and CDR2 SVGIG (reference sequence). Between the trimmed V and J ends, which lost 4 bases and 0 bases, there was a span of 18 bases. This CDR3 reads CAWTGGTGTVNTEAFF. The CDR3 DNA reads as TGTGCCTGGACAGGTGGTACGGGGACTGTGAACACTGAAGCTTTCTTT.

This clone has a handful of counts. CDR3 region: CASSSPRRTGELFF. The CDR3 nucleotides are TGTGCCAGCAGCTCCCCAAGGAGGACCGGGGAGCTGTTTTTT. The V gene is TRBV7-8, the J gene TRBJ2-2; D may be TRBD2 (5 bases). From germline, CDR1 is SGHVS and CDR2 FQNEAQ. The length of the CDR3 is 14 residues. V was pared by 4 bases and J by 5 bases, with 11 bases between.

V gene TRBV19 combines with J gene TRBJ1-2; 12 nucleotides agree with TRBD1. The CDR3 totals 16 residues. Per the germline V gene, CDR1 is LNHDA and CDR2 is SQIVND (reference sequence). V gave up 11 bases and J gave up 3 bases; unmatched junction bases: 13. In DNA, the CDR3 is TGTGCCTCTCGGGGGACAGGGGGCTCGTGGGACTATGGCTACACCTTC. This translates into CASRGTGGSWDYGYTF.

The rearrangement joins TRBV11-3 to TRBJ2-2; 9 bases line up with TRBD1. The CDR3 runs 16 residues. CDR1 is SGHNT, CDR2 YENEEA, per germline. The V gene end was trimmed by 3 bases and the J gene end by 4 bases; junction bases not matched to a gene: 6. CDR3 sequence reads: CASSFTGGAGTGELFF. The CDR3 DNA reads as TGTGCCAGCAGCTTTACAGGGGGCGCGGGCACCGGGGAGCTGTTTTTT.

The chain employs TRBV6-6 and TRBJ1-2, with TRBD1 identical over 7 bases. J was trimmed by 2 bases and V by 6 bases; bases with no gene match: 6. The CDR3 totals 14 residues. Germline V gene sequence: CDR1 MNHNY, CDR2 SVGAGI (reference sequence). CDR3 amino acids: CASSPGGENYGYTF. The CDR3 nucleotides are TGTGCCAGCAGCCCAGGGGGTGAGAACTATGGCTACACCTTC.

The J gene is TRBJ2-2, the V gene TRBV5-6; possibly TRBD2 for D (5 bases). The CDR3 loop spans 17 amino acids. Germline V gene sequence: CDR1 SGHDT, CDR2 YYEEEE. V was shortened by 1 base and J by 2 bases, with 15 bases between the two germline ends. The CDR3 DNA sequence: TGTGCCAGCAGCTTGTGGCCCCCTGCGGGTAACACCGGGGAGCTGTTTTTT. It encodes CASSLWPPAGNTGELFF.

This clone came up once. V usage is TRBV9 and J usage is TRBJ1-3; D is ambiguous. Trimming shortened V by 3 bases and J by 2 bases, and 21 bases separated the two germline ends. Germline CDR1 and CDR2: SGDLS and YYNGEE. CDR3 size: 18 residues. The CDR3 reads CASSGTGAEPGPGNTIYF. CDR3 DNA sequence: TGTGCCAGCAGCGGTACCGGAGCGGAGCCCGGCCCTGGAAACACCATATATTTT.

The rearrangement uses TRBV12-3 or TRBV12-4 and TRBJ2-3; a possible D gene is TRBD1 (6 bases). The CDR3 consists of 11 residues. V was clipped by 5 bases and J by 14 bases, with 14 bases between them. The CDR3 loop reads CASSLGHRRYF. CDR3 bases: TGTGCCAGCAGTCTGGGACACCGAAGGTATTTT.

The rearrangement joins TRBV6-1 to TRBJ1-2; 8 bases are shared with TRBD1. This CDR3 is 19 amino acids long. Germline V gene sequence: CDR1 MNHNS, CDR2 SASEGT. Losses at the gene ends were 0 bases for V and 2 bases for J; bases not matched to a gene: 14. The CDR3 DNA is TGTGCCAGCAGTGAAGCTAGGGCAGGGGGCTCGATTTTCAACTATGGCTACACCTTC. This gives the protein CASSEARAGGSIFNYGYTF.

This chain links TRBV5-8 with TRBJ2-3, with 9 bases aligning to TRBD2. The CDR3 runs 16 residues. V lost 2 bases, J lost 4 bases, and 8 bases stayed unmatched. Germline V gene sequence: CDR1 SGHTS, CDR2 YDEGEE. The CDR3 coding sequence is TGTGCCAGCAGCTTTTCAGCGCGGGGGGGCGCAGATACGCAGTATTTT. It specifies CASSFSARGGADTQYF.